This T cell receptor beta chain comes out of a study of cytomegalovirus exposure and HLA in healthy donors (dated by TCRdb to 2016 to 2017). The study in broad terms: An earlier analysis of 587 of the donors reported 276 Gb of sequence data and around 120 million unique TCR beta sequences obtained from some 200 million T cells. The number of donors typed differed by locus, with about 620-630 for A, B, C, DRB1 and DQB1, over 500 for DQA1, 600 to 610 for DPA1, and about 450 for DPB1. The study used immunosequencing to profile the T cell repertoires of approximately 640 subjects and linked those repertoires to cytomegalovirus serostatus. An earlier analysis of 587 of the donors used high-throughput TCR beta sequencing to judge whether each TCR beta V gene segment behaved as functional or pseudogenic. An early release that covered roughly 600 HLA-typed donors contained approximately 300 gigabases of sequencing data and tens of millions of unique TCR sequences. The study aimed to test whether cataloging public T cell receptors could reveal signatures of past pathogen exposure. In the later analysis, no new phenotypic data were used to find candidate immune exposures; instead, reliance was placed on TCR beta sequences and their occurrence across donors. Along with the approximately 670-subject first cohort, a separate validation cohort of approximately 110 different subjects was used. To predict cytomegalovirus infection status, the study combined high-throughput TCR immunosequencing, statistical association of individual TCRs with disease status, and machine learning. A later genetic analysis took genome-wide SNP genotypes for about three fifths of the roughly 700 donors and used that subset as a discovery cohort. A later analysis re-analyzed previously published TCR beta repertoires from 650 to 800 donors and added high-resolution HLA genotyping to study TCR occurrence patterns. Alongside the repertoire data, information on donor age, sex, ethnicity and CMV serostatus was compiled. A handful of DR-DQ haplotypes were handled as single units for association and clustering because linkage in the cohort was strong. Among the roughly 400 genotyped donors, approximately 76% belonged to the genetic ancestry cluster associated with self-reported Caucasian donors. Across approximately 400 genotyped donors of the cohort, an average of about 240,000 unique TCR beta nucleotide sequences per donor were sequenced, and 15% to 20% of those sequences were non-productive. All discovery cohort repertoires had been generated on a single sequencing platform. Both class I and class II loci were covered by HLA typing, at four-digit resolution. What the study reported, not specific to this receptor: In this cohort, only TCR beta chains were sequenced, and detectable features were limited by the absence of alpha or paired-chain data. Immune exposure information for the cohort was limited to CMV serostatus. A later analysis found that TCR association rates varied across HLA loci, with DRB1 alleles showing the most associated TCRs and HLA-C alleles the fewest. A later analysis found that HLA-associated TCR beta chains were more clonally expanded and had lower generation probabilities than equally common non-associated chains. Sequencing depth was assumed to be roughly uniform across donors in the presence/absence analyses, though that assumption may not hold. The earlier analysis of about 600 of the donors excluded seventeen rarely observed V segments, including chromosome 9 orphons, because counts were too low. The authors suggested that the approach could potentially be extended to other disease states and immunological phenotypes. In vitro tests confirmed that three of the cytomegalovirus-associated TCR beta chains recognize cytomegalovirus antigens. A further reported finding was that TCR beta sequences accurately predicted the HLA-A and HLA-B alleles for most subjects in the first cohort. When HLA alleles, especially DR and DQ, strongly co-occurred, TCR associations were difficult to assign to individual alleles. A group of highly shared sequence variants was considered likely to be a technical artifact of the sequencing pipeline. Linkage disequilibrium might explain the correlated functional status among segregating V segments, but an unknown experimental factor could not be excluded. Because some donors lacked HLA typing at each locus, the association tests relied only on the typed subset. While some public TCRs were present in many individuals, most TCR sequences turned up only very rarely across donors. The 87-base-pair reads could not distinguish some IMGT-functional V segments, including TRBV6-2 and TRBV6-3, so those segments were excluded. In a later analysis, several top co-occurrence clusters were reported to appear linked to parvovirus B19, influenza, CMV and Epstein-Barr virus. The classifier was reported to diagnose cytomegalovirus status with high specificity and sensitivity in both the original and validation cohorts. A later genetic analysis associated a missense DCLRE1C variant with V-gene and J-gene trimming of TCR beta chains, and an independent cohort replicated the association. In a later analysis, most CMV-associated TCR beta chains were found to appear HLA-restricted, with HLA associations seemingly driven largely by CMV exposure. Specific HLA alleles were associated with 15,000 to 20,000 TCR beta sequences at a false discovery rate of 0.05 in a later analysis. A later genetic analysis reported fewer N-insertions in productive TCRs among donors in an Asian-associated ancestry cluster than the roughly 700-donor mean. In the study, around 160 TCR beta chains were listed as associated with cytomegalovirus. An earlier analysis of around 500 of the donors showed that most TCR beta V segments appeared in productive rearrangements either about 87% or about 30% of the time, which broadly matched IMGT annotations.

Libraries were constructed by the immunoSEQ multiplex PCR assay. A mixture of 60 forward primers for TCR Vbeta segments and 13 reverse primers for TCR Jbeta segments was used in the multiplex PCR. Amplification of the CDR3 region of rearranged TCR beta genes was performed with a multiplex PCR assay on genomic DNA. On the Illumina HiSeq System, the amplified TCR beta libraries were sequenced as 87-base-pair reads. As for the original processing: A later analysis counted some 80 million unique TCR beta chains across the 690 or so repertoires, and 9.5 million to 11 million of these chains were shared by at least two donors. A nearest-neighbor algorithm error-corrected the raw reads and collapsed the reads into unique sequences, merging closely related sequences to remove PCR and sequencing errors. Alignment of CDR3 sequences to IMGT reference sequences was used to assign V, D and J gene segments. For a sequence to be retained, a match of at least six nucleotides was required to both a V gene segment and a J gene segment. A rearrangement was called productive if the CDR3 had no stop codons and remained in frame with V and J, and every other rearrangement was called non-productive. Following IMGT convention, CDR3 was defined as the stretch from the second conserved V-encoded cysteine to the conserved J-encoded phenylalanine. The earlier analysis of about 590 of the donors excluded sequences that lacked an unambiguous match to a single V gene segment. An earlier analysis of 587 of the donors called V segments functional above 56.7% productive rearrangements and segregating when the between-donor standard deviation exceeded 5%. A statistical classification framework was built for diagnosing cytomegalovirus status from the catalog of TCR beta chain sequences. In a later analysis, TCR nucleotide sequences were compared against IMGT/GENE-DB human TR gene sequences so that V and J genes could be assigned. Using the TCRdist pipeline, a later analysis assigned CDR3 sequences along with most-parsimonious VDJ recombination scenarios. In a later analysis, each TCR beta chain was defined by its CDR3 amino acid sequence together with its V-gene family, and reads lacking a unique V-gene family were excluded. As a way to deal with suspected cross-contamination and a sequencing artifact, a later analysis dropped 592 nucleotide sequences that were highly shared and had low generation probability. In a later analysis, a clonal expansion index was calculated for each public chain from normalized within-repertoire ranks of inferred template counts. In a later analysis, generation probabilities were computed using a VDJ recombination model fitted to out-of-frame rearrangements, and the results were checked against IGoR. In a later analysis, hypergeometric tests were used to score TCR-TCR, TCR-HLA and TCR-CMV co-occurrence, with a repertoire-size bias correction applied to TCR pairs. False discovery rates were estimated in a later analysis by permuting HLA or CMV assignments 20 times. A later analysis grouped co-occurring TCRs with DBSCAN, adding TCRdist sequence similarity when clustering within HLA-allele-positive subsets. Co-occurrence clustering excluded repertoires with fewer than 30,000 or more than 120,000 public chains, plus five with anomalous nucleotide sharing. Sourced from immuneACCESS, this table was stored by TCRdb with only in-frame sequences that have V and J called. A share of the clones is absent; for the studies checked, an unresolved V gene accounts for under half, and the remainder has no known explanation. The DNA gave D and trimming, while V, J and clone size come from that table. Counted in this sample were approximately 150,000 clones; about 80% of them appeared once. About 6.8% of the sample is held by the ten biggest clonotypes.

This clone was seen a handful of times. The antigen it recognizes is unknown. No quality values exist for individual bases; no much larger clone is one base distant. Counted from cysteine to phenylalanine, this CDR3 has 14 amino acids. Left in the record is the CDR3 DNA by itself, 42 bases read in frame from the first base. V is trimmed back by 5 bases and J by 7 bases, and the junction contains 7 bases that no gene match accounts for. CDR1 and CDR2 are drawn from the germline V gene (reference sequence): MNHNY, SVGAGI. The cohort comprised under 700 healthy bone marrow donors. Cohort members were all nominally healthy when sampled, although unrecorded immune exposures were likely present. The donor tested CMV seropositive, placing the donor among the approximately 290 seropositive members of the cohort. A peripheral blood sample was collected from each donor, and TCR beta sequencing was performed on peripheral blood mononuclear cells. Genomic DNA extraction from the blood cell samples was performed with the Qiagen DNeasy Blood Extraction Kit.

The receptor chain draws on TRBV6-6 and TRBJ2-7; 11 junctional bases match TRBD1. This clonotype originated in a woman aged 40 to 50 in good health and CMV-seropositive. Sequencing used PBMCs. The encoded CDR3 is CASSLGQGAREQYF. The DNA reads TGTGCCAGCAGTCTCGGACAGGGGGCGCGGGAGCAGTACTTC.